The 29 T cell receptor beta chains below come from one sample, sequenced in a study of CD8+CD57+ T cells in acquired aplastic anemia. Investigators profiled TCR beta VDJ and CDR3 from genomic DNA template. Using its own MiXCR run on the reads, TCRdb lists one record per CDR3 protein. The sample includes tens of thousands of distinct CDR3 sequences, approximately 73% seen only once; the top ten take approximately 24%. The source material was sorted CD4+, CD8+, or CD8+CD57+ T cells (not recorded which) from PBMCs. The receptors derive from a human donor in good health, serving as a control.

The V gene is TRBV29-1, the J gene TRBJ2-6; 8 nucleotides match TRBD1. The CDR3 has 16 amino acids. From germline, CDR1 is SQVTM and CDR2 ANQGSEA. V lost 7 bases to trimming and J lost 2 bases; unmatched junction nucleotides: 10. For the CDR3, the DNA is TGCAGCGCGTCAGGGGGCGCAGGGACTGGGGCCAACGTCCTGACTTTC. This encodes CSASGGAGTGANVLTF. The variable domain in full, with the rest retrieved from reference TRBV29-1 and TRBJ2-6, is SAVISQKPSRDICQRGTSLTIQCQVDSQVTMMFWYRQQPGQSLTLIATANQGSEATYESGFVIDKFPISRPNLTFSTLTVSNMSPEDSSIYLCSASGGAGTGANVLTFGAGSRLTVL.

As DNA, the CDR3 is TGTGCCAGCAGTGAATACTTAACCGATTCACCCCTCCACTTT. Translated, it gives CASSEYLTDSPLHF. The rearrangement uses TRBV25-1 and TRBJ1-6, with D hard to call. V lost 0 bases to trimming and J lost 8 bases, with 8 bases between them. This CDR3 is built from 14 residues. Looked up from germline, CDR1 is MGHDK and CDR2 is SYGVNS.

The chain combines TRBV19 with TRBJ1-6, with TRBD1 matching over 8 bases. Germline V gene data show CDR1 as LNHDA and CDR2 as SQIVND (reference sequence). Trimming took 7 bases from V and 5 from J; bases not matched to a gene: 10. This CDR3 region has 16 residues. DNA of the CDR3: TGTGCCAGTAACTTAGGACAGGGATCAAATAATTCACCCCTCCACTTT. This codes for CASNLGQGSNNSPLHF.

The chain joins TRBV7-9 to TRBJ1-6, with unresolved D. The length of the CDR3 is 14 residues. V lost 3 bases and J 15 bases, leaving 18 bases between the germline ends. Germline V gene sequence: CDR1 SEHNR, CDR2 FQNEAQ (reference sequence). The CDR3 reads CASSLLGLREHLHF. The CDR3 DNA sequence: TGTGCCAGCAGCTTGTTGGGTCTCCGTGAGCACCTCCACTTT.

This clonotype was seen a few times. The gene calls are TRBV20-1 and TRBJ1-2; D is possibly TRBD1 (5 bases). CDR3 length: 14 residues. Trimming pared 0 bases from V and 4 bases from J, leaving 12 bases between. CDR1 is DFQATT and CDR2 is SNEGSKA in the germline V gene (reference sequence). The CDR3 bases are TGCAGTGCTAGAGACGACGGGGCCTTCTATGGCTACACCTTC. The encoded protein is CSARDDGAFYGYTF.

V and J are TRBV7-2 and TRBJ1-1; possible D gene TRBD1, 5 bases. Germline values: CDR1 SGHTA, CDR2 FQGNSA. CDR3 length equals 14 residues. V dropped 1 base and J dropped 7 bases, with 13 bases sitting between them. CDR3 loop: CASSLEGTGYEAFF. The DNA for the CDR3 is TGTGCCAGCAGCTTAGAGGGAACAGGTTATGAAGCTTTCTTT.

The rearrangement links TRBV7-8 to TRBJ1-3; the D is unclear. The V and J ends lost 5 bases and 3 bases respectively, with 11 bases between them. CDR3 length equals 14 residues. CDR1 SGHVS and CDR2 FQNEAQ come from the germline V gene. The CDR3 nucleotides read TGTGCCAGCAGCCAGACCTATCGTGGAAACACCATATATTTT. Encoded protein: CASSQTYRGNTIYF.

The CDR3 coding sequence is TGCAGTGCTAGCTCCGAGACTAGCGGGAGCAATGAGCAGTTCTTC. This codes for CSASSETSGSNEQFF. The gene calls are TRBV20-1 and TRBJ2-1; the match to TRBD2 covers 12 bases. The CDR3 has 15 amino acids. Trimming at V came to 3 bases and at J to 6 bases, leaving 6 bases not matched to a gene. Germline V gene lookup returns CDR1 DFQATT and CDR2 SNEGSKA (reference sequence).

The rearrangement joins TRBV29-1 to TRBJ1-2; possible D gene TRBD1, 5 bases. Trimming stripped 2 bases from V and 8 bases from J, with 6 bases between. Per germline, CDR1 SQVTM and CDR2 ANQGSEA. The CDR3 sequence is 10 residues long. CDR3 DNA sequence: TGCAGCGTTGAACAGGGAGGCTACACCTTC. It translates to CSVEQGGYTF.

The chain combines TRBV25-1 with TRBJ1-1; D may be TRBD1 (6 bases). V gave up 4 bases and J gave up 0 bases, with 12 bases separating them. The germline V gene has CDR1 MGHDK and CDR2 SYGVNS. CDR3 length equals 15 residues. In DNA, the CDR3 is TGTGCCAGCAGTGGGTTGGGGGGCATGAACACTGAAGCTTTCTTT. This codes for CASSGLGGMNTEAFF.

This clonotype appeared a few times. The J gene is TRBJ2-3, the V gene TRBV2; D uncertain. Germline CDR1 and CDR2: SNHLY and FYNNEI. This CDR3 has 13 residues. Trimming removed 4 bases from V and 2 bases from J, with 7 bases in between. This CDR3 is CASSARFTDTQYF. The CDR3 DNA follows: TGTGCCAGCAGTGCCCGGTTCACAGATACGCAGTATTTT.

The chain joins TRBV6-1 to TRBJ1-1, with a possible D match to TRBD1 (5 bases). Germline CDR1 and CDR2: MNHNS and SASEGT. V was clipped by 7 bases and J by 5 bases, with 14 bases between them. This CDR3 is 13 amino acids long. This CDR3 reads CASTPQGRTEAFF. In nucleotides, the CDR3 is TGTGCCAGCACTCCGCAGGGAAGGACTGAAGCTTTCTTT.

This CDR3 is CASSGQGGSNSPLHF. Written as DNA, the CDR3 is TGTGCCAGCAGCGGACAGGGGGGGAGTAATTCACCCCTCCACTTT. The rearrangement links TRBV2 to TRBJ1-6, with 10 bases matching TRBD1. CDR3 size: 15 residues. V gave up 6 bases and J gave up 6 bases; unmatched junction bases: 5. Per the germline V gene, CDR1 is SNHLY and CDR2 is FYNNEI. The full variable domain, with the rest looked up from reference TRBV2 and TRBJ1-6, is EPEVTQTPSHQVTQMGQEVILRCVPISNHLYFYWYRQILGQKVEFLVSFYNNEISEKSEIFDDQFSVERPDGSNFTLKIRSTKLEDSAMYFCASSGQGGSNSPLHFGNGTRLTVT.

This clonotype was seen just once. The chain is built from TRBV20-1 and TRBJ1-2; maybe TRBD1 (5 bases). In germline, CDR1 is DFQATT, CDR2 SNEGSKA (reference sequence). The CDR3 has 11 residues. V was cut by 4 bases and J by 7 bases, with 10 bases left in between. The CDR3 DNA sequence: TGCAGTGCTACAGGGATCGGTGGCTACACCTTC. It codes for CSATGIGGYTF.

The chain has TRBV7-2 and TRBJ1-6, with unresolved D. With 1 base removed from V and 10 bases from J, the gap between germline ends came to 11 bases. The CDR3 is 14 amino acids. CDR1 and CDR2 from the germline V gene are SGHTA and FQGNSA. The DNA for the CDR3 is TGTGCCAGCAGCTTAGGCGGATGGCTGTCACCCCTCCACTTT. Amino acid sequence: CASSLGGWLSPLHF. Variable domain in full (rest from reference TRBV7-2 and TRBJ1-6): GAGVSQSPSNKVTEKGKDVELRCDPISGHTALYWYRQSLGQGLEFLIYFQGNSAPDKSGLPSDRFSAERTGGSVSTLTIQRTQQEDSAVYLCASSLGGWLSPLHFGNGTRLTVT.

This clonotype was seen only a few times. The gene calls are TRBV7-6 and TRBJ2-7; perhaps TRBD2 as D (6 bases). The CDR3 consists of 13 residues. Germline CDR1 reads SGHVS; CDR2 reads FNYEAQ. V gave up 5 bases and J gave up 2 bases, with 10 bases separating them. The CDR3 region is CASSRGTPYEQYF. The CDR3 region has the DNA TGTGCCAGCAGCCGCGGGACCCCCTACGAGCAGTACTTC. Based on the CDR3 plus reference TRBV7-6 and TRBJ2-7, the full variable domain is GAGVSQSPRYKVTKRGQDVALRCDPISGHVSLYWYRQALGQGPEFLTYFNYEAQQDKSGLPNDRFSAERPEGSISTLTIQRTEQRDSAMYRCASSRGTPYEQYFGPGTRLTVT.

The gene calls are TRBV5-1 and TRBJ2-1, with 11 nucleotides matching TRBD2. In germline, CDR1 is SGHRS, CDR2 YFSETQ. The V gene end was trimmed by 4 bases and the J gene end by 7 bases; junction bases not matched to a gene: 7. This CDR3 is built from 15 residues. The CDR3 loop is CASSQTSGKRNEQFF. The CDR3 DNA follows: TGCGCCAGCAGCCAGACTAGCGGGAAAAGGAATGAGCAGTTCTTC. The whole variable domain, filled in from reference TRBV5-1 and TRBJ2-1, reads KAGVTQTPRYLIKTRGQQVTLSCSPISGHRSVSWYQQTPGQGLQFLFEYFSETQRNKGNFPGRFSGRQFSNSRSEMNVSTLELGDSALYLCASSQTSGKRNEQFFGPGTRLTVL.

The chain links TRBV7-9 to TRBJ1-6; no clear D. V was pared by 3 bases and J by 5 bases, with 8 bases between. The CDR3 loop spans 14 amino acids. CDR1 SEHNR and CDR2 FQNEAQ come from the germline V gene (reference sequence). In DNA form, the CDR3 reads TGTGCCAGCAGCTTGATTTCGGATAATTCACCCCTCCACTTT. Encoded protein: CASSLISDNSPLHF.

The chain's CDR3 is CSALYVNEQFF. CDR3 bases: TGCAGCGCCCTTTATGTCAATGAGCAGTTCTTC. The rearrangement uses TRBV29-1 and TRBJ2-1; D is uncertain. Trimming left V 7 bases short and J 6 bases short, with 10 bases between. Germline CDR1 SQVTM, CDR2 ANQGSEA. The CDR3 is 11 residues long.

CDR3 DNA sequence: TGTGCCAGCAGTTTGACACGAAAGGCCGGCGAGCAGTACTTC. Its translation: CASSLTRKAGEQYF. The V call is TRBV7-6, the J call TRBJ2-7; D is ambiguous. In germline, CDR1 is SGHVS, CDR2 FNYEAQ. This CDR3 contains 14 residues. V lost 6 bases, J lost 6 bases, and 18 bases lay in between. The full variable domain, with the rest looked up from reference TRBV7-6 and TRBJ2-7, is GAGVSQSPRYKVTKRGQDVALRCDPISGHVSLYWYRQALGQGPEFLTYFNYEAQQDKSGLPNDRFSAERPEGSISTLTIQRTEQRDSAMYRCASSLTRKAGEQYFGPGTRLTVT.

DNA for the CDR3: TGTGCCAGCAGCCCGCCTGGGGTGGACTACACCTTC. Translation: CASSPPGVDYTF. This chain joins TRBV7-6 and TRBJ1-2; D is unclear. The V and J ends lost 5 bases and 10 bases respectively, with 14 bases between them. The CDR3 runs 12 residues. Per germline, CDR1 SGHVS and CDR2 FNYEAQ.

The chain carries TRBV7-7 and TRBJ2-5; 7 bases fit TRBD1. CDR1 is SSHAT and CDR2 is FNYEAQ in the germline V gene (reference sequence). The CDR3 runs to 16 residues. With 4 bases clipped from V and 2 bases from J, the junction kept 10 bases outside the gene matches. CDR3 DNA: TGTGCCAGCAGCTCCGTCAGCCGGACAGGACAAGAGACCCAGTACTTC. It is translated as CASSSVSRTGQETQYF.

This rearrangement joins TRBV4-1 to TRBJ1-3; a weak D match, TRBD1 (6 bases). CDR1 and CDR2 from the germline V gene are MGHRA and YSYEKL. The CDR3 spans 14 residues. V lost 2 bases and J 6 bases, leaving 11 bases between the germline ends. The CDR3, as DNA: TGCGCCAGCAGCCAACAGGGGAGTGAAAACACCATATATTTT. Amino acids: CASSQQGSENTIYF.

The chain combines TRBV2 with TRBJ1-3; no clear D gene. This CDR3 region has 14 residues. Between the trimmed V and J ends, which lost 8 bases and 0 bases, there was a span of 11 bases. CDR1 SNHLY and CDR2 FYNNEI come from the germline V gene. CDR3 region: CASGLGYSGNTIYF. The CDR3 DNA sequence: TGTGCCAGCGGCCTGGGTTACTCTGGAAACACCATATATTTT.

J is TRBJ2-7 and V is TRBV19; TRBD1 is a possible D gene (5 bases). From germline, CDR1 is LNHDA and CDR2 SQIVND (reference sequence). V lost 3 bases and J lost 5, with 17 bases in between. There are 15 residues in the CDR3. Here the CDR3 reads CASSISSGIGDEQYF. Here the CDR3 DNA reads TGTGCCAGTAGTATTTCTTCAGGGATTGGCGACGAGCAGTACTTC.

The count of this clonotype is one. The chain combines TRBV20-1 with TRBJ1-1, with D tentatively TRBD1 (6 bases). The V end lost 3 bases, the J end lost 1 base, and 15 bases lay between the germline ends. There are 15 residues in the CDR3. Germline V CDR1 and CDR2: DFQATT, SNEGSKA (reference sequence). For the CDR3, the DNA is TGCAGTGCTAGCTCCTTACAGGGCCCGAACACTGAAGCTTTCTTT. Amino acids: CSASSLQGPNTEAFF.

The V gene is TRBV2, the J gene TRBJ1-5; no clear D. Trimming removed 11 bases from V and 0 bases from J, with 11 bases in between. Germline assignment: CDR1 SNHLY and CDR2 FYNNEI. This CDR3 comprises 13 residues. As DNA, the CDR3 is TGTGCCTCCCAGTCGGATAGCAATCAGCCCCAGCATTTT. The encoded protein is CASQSDSNQPQHF.

CDR3 sequence: CATSRAYANTGELFF. CDR3 in DNA: TGTGCCACCAGCAGAGCATACGCGAACACCGGGGAGCTGTTTTTT. The chain couples TRBV15 to TRBJ2-2; D is ambiguous. The CDR3 totals 15 residues. Germline V gene sequence: CDR1 LNHNV, CDR2 YYDKDF (reference sequence). V was cut by 1 base and J by 0 bases, with 6 bases left in between.

This clonotype was detected many times. J is TRBJ1-2 and V is TRBV20-1; D gene unclear. Trimming removed 0 bases from V and 8 bases from J, with 13 bases in between. This CDR3 is 13 amino acids long. From germline, CDR1 is DFQATT and CDR2 SNEGSKA (reference sequence). CDR3 region: CSARDSGDVGYTF. CDR3 bases: TGCAGTGCTAGAGATTCCGGAGACGTAGGCTACACCTTC.